The 11 T cell receptor beta chains below were found in one sample sequenced in a study of CD8 T cells in Susac syndrome. Random hexamers primed reverse transcription of about 0.5 to 1 ug RNA. MiXCR, run by TCRdb on the immunoSEQ multiplex PCR reads, gives a single entry per CDR3 protein. The data show roughly 190,000 distinct CDR3 sequences, with approximately 94% seen just once and 0.098% held by the top ten. The sample was CD4+ T cells from PBMCs. The receptors stem from a human donor with Susac syndrome.

The chain joins TRBV7-9 to TRBJ2-5; the D gene is possibly TRBD1 (5 bases). V shed 5 bases and J shed 1 base, with 14 bases lying between them. Germline V lookup: CDR1 SEHNR, CDR2 FQNEAQ (reference sequence). CDR3 size: 15 residues. CDR3 sequence reads: CASSRIGQTQETQYF. The CDR3 bases are TGTGCCAGCAGCCGAATCGGACAAACCCAAGAGACCCAGTACTTC.

The chain combines TRBV30 with TRBJ2-3, with TRBD2 matching over 11 bases. Germline trimming cut 7 bases from V and 5 bases from J; bases unmatched to any gene: 8. The CDR3 contains 14 residues. CDR1 is GTSNPN and CDR2 is SVGIG in the germline V gene (reference sequence). CDR3 sequence (DNA): TGTGCCTCTTCGGGGACTAGCGGACGAGATACGCAGTATTTT. Protein sequence: CASSGTSGRDTQYF.

This clonotype is a singleton in its sample. The V gene is TRBV30, the J gene TRBJ2-4; a possible D gene is TRBD2 (5 bases). The CDR3 spans 11 residues. The germline CDR1 and CDR2 sequences are GTSNPN and SVGIG (reference sequence). V was pared by 3 bases and J by 9 bases, with 9 bases between. In DNA form, the CDR3 reads TGTGCCTGGAGCGGGGAAGTCATTCAGTACTTC. This sequence encodes CAWSGEVIQYF.

The chain combines TRBV24-1 with TRBJ2-5, with 8 bases matching TRBD2. The CDR3 sequence is 15 residues long. The germline V gene has CDR1 KGHDR and CDR2 SFDVKD. The J segment lost 5 bases and the V segment lost 5 bases, leaving 9 bases of the junction unmatched. CDR3 in amino acids: CATSARGGARETQYF. Written as DNA, the CDR3 is TGTGCCACCAGTGCCCGGGGGGGCGCGCGGGAGACCCAGTACTTC.

V gene TRBV5-1 combines with J gene TRBJ2-5; D perhaps matches TRBD2 (6 bases). V lost 3 bases and J lost 4, with 10 bases in between. This CDR3 has 13 residues. Germline V lookup: CDR1 SGHRS, CDR2 YFSETQ. The CDR3 DNA sequence: TGCGCCAGCAGCTCAGTCGGGGGAGAGACCCAGTACTTC. Encoded protein: CASSSVGGETQYF.

CDR3: CASSSRAGTSVDGYTF. The CDR3 nucleotides read TGTGCCAGCAGCTCCCGCGCGGGGACTTCTGTAGATGGCTACACCTTC. The chain uses TRBV7-9 and TRBJ1-2, with D possibly matching TRBD1 (5 bases). This CDR3 has 16 amino acids. Trimming pared 4 bases from V and 6 bases from J, leaving 21 bases between. The V gene's germline CDR1 is SEHNR and CDR2 FQNEAQ (reference sequence).

This sequence joins TRBV20-1 and TRBJ2-7; tentatively, D is TRBD2 (6 bases). Per the germline V gene, CDR1 is DFQATT and CDR2 is SNEGSKA (reference sequence). Deletions cut 6 bases from V and 6 bases from J, with 15 bases between. CDR3 length equals 12 residues. The CDR3 reads CSALGFGGEQYF. The CDR3 region has the DNA TGCAGTGCCTTAGGCTTCGGGGGCGAGCAGTACTTC.

The chain recombines TRBV28 with TRBJ1-2; D ambiguous. The CDR3 spans 14 residues. V lost 5 bases and J lost 7, with 17 bases in between. Germline CDR1 is MDHEN and CDR2 is SYDVKM. The CDR3 loop reads CASSPQHKAGGYTF. The CDR3 coding sequence is TGTGCCAGCAGTCCCCAACATAAAGCGGGTGGCTACACCTTC.

The V call is TRBV2, the J call TRBJ1-2; D unresolved. The CDR3 is 13 residues long. Trimming took 1 base from V and 3 from J, leaving 6 bases between them. Per germline, CDR1 SNHLY and CDR2 FYNNEI. The CDR3 is CASSEVGYYGYTF. The CDR3 coding sequence is TGTGCCAGCAGTGAAGTAGGGTACTATGGCTACACCTTC.

The chain has TRBV7-8 and TRBJ1-4, with unresolved D. The V and J ends lost 5 bases and 4 bases respectively, with 14 bases between them. Germline V gene sequence: CDR1 SGHVS, CDR2 FQNEAQ. This CDR3 is built from 15 residues. The CDR3 loop reads CASSLSRGFNEKLFF. CDR3 nucleotide sequence: TGTGCCAGCAGCCTTAGTCGGGGATTTAATGAAAAACTGTTTTTT.

The chain carries TRBV30 and TRBJ2-1; 11 bases match TRBD2. J gave up 9 bases and V 7 bases, and 5 bases lay outside the gene matches. The CDR3 consists of 12 residues. CDR1 and CDR2 from the germline V gene are GTSNPN and SVGIG (reference sequence). The CDR3 nucleotides read TGTGCCTCTAGCGGGGGGTTCGGTGAGCAGTTCTTC. It is translated as CASSGGFGEQFF.